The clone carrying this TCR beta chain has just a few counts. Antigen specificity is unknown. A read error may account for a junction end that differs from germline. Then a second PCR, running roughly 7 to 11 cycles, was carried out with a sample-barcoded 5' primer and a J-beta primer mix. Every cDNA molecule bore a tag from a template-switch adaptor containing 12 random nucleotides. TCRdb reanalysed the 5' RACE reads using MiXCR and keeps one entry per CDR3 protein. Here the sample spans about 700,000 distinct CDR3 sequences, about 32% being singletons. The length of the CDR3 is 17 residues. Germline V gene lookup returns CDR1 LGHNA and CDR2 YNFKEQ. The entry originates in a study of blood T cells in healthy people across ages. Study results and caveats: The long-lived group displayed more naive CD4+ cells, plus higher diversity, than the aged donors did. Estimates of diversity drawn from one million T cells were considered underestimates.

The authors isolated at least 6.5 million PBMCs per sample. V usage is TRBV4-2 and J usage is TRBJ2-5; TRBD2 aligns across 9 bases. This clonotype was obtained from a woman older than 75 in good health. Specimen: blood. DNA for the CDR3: TGTGCCAACAGCCAAGGGATAGCGGGGGCTTTTGGAGAGACCCAGTACTTC. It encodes CANSQGIAGAFGETQYF.